This T cell receptor (beta chain) was recorded in a study of blood T cell repertoires in COVID-19. Repertoires were generated with immunoSEQ multiplex PCR, while TCRdb's copy carries only in-frame clones and drops some. The sample contains 350,000 to 400,000 clones, 90% to 95% of which appear only once. On this clone: Other DNA sequences within the sample encode an identical CDR3.

The cohort comprised adults aged about 18 to 100 years residing in under 30 US areas. Clinical histories supplied by participants themselves formed the basis of cohort assignment. A COVID-19 case had been met by exposed participants during the 2 weeks before study entry. CDR1 and CDR2 (germline): MNHEY, SVGAGI. This CDR3 comprises 14 residues. Trimming removed 6 bases from V and 1 base from J; junction bases left unmatched: 4. Sample: PBMCs or T cells enriched from blood (not recorded which). The receptor was derived from a woman between 40 and 50 years old who had been exposed to COVID-19. The genes are TRBV6-5 and TRBJ1-1; 8 nucleotides match TRBD1. CDR3: CASSRDRGNTEAFF. CDR3 bases: TGTGCCAGCAGCCGTGACAGGGGGAACACTGAAGCTTTCTTT.